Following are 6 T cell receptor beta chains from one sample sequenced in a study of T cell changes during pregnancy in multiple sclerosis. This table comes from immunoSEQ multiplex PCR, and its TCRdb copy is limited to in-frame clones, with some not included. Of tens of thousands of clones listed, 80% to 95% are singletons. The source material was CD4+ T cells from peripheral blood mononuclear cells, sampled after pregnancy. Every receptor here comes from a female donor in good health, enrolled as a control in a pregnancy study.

CDR3 sequence: CATSRTSGGQETQYF. CDR3 DNA sequence: TGTGCCACCAGCAGGACTAGCGGGGGTCAAGAGACCCAGTACTTC. The chain is built from TRBV15 and TRBJ2-5; TRBD2 agrees at 12 bases. The CDR3 spans 15 residues. CDR1 is LNHNV, CDR2 YYDKDF, per germline (reference sequence). Losses at the gene ends were 3 bases for V and 2 bases for J; bases not matched to a gene: 1.

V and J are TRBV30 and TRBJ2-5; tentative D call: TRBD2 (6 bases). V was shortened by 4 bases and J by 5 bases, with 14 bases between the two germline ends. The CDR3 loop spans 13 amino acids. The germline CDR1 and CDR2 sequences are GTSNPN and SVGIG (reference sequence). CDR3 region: CAWTLGGRETQYF. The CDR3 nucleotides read TGTGCCTGGACTTTGGGGGGTCGGGAGACCCAGTACTTC.

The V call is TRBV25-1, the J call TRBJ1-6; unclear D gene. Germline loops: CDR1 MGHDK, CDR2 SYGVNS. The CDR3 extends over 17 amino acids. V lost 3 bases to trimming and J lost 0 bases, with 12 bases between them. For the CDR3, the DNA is TGTGCCAGCAGTGATGGGCGCCGCAGCTCCTATAATTCACCCCTCCACTTT. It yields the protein CASSDGRRSSYNSPLHF.

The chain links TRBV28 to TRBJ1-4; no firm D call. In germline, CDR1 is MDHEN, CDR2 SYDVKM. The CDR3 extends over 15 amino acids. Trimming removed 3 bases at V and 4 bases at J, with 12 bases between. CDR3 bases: TGTGCCAGCAGTTTCTTACCTTACGGTAATGAAAAACTGTTTTTT. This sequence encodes CASSFLPYGNEKLFF. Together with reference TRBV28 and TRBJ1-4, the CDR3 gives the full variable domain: DVKVTQSSRYLVKRTGEKVFLECVQDMDHENMFWYRQDPGLGLRLIYFSYDVKMKEKGDIPEGYSVSREKKERFSLILESASTNQTSMYLCASSFLPYGNEKLFFGSGTQLSVL.

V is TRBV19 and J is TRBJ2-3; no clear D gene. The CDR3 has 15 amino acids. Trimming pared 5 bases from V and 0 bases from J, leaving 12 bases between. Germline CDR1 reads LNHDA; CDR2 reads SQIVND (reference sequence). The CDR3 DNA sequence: TGTGCCAGTAGTGACAAAGCTCCTAGCACAGATACGCAGTATTTT. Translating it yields CASSDKAPSTDTQYF.

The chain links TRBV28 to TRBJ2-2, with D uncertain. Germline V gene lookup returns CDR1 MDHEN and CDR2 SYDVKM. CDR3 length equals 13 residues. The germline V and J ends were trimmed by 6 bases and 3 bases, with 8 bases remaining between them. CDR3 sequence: CASRAFDTGELFF. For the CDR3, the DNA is TGTGCCAGCAGGGCTTTCGACACCGGGGAGCTGTTTTTT.